This T cell receptor beta chain came from a study of Ad26.COV2.S vaccination and SARS-CoV-2 variants. Using immunoSEQ multiplex PCR, the repertoire was profiled, and TCRdb retains in-frame clones only, with some absent. The table has 300,000 to 400,000 clones, 75% to 90% seen once. The treatment: 19 received Ad26.COV2.S at low or high dose, single or two shots; 5 received placebo; per-sample allocation not given. It was on day 63 after the first vaccine or placebo injection that samples were taken. A few counts support this clone. The V end was cut by 7 bases, the J end by 7 bases, with 17 bases between. CDR1 SGHRS and CDR2 YFSETQ come from the germline V gene. The CDR3 spans 13 residues.

Sequencing was performed on peripheral blood, taken in a trial of Ad26.COV2.S vaccine versus placebo. The TCR was taken from a person aged 18 to 65 who received the Ad26.COV2.S COVID-19 vaccine or a placebo. This chain uses TRBV5-1 with TRBJ1-1; no clear D. This chain's CDR3 is CASSTLPGLEAFF. CDR3 in DNA: TGCGCCAGCTCGACGCTACCGGGCCTTGAAGCTTTCTTT.